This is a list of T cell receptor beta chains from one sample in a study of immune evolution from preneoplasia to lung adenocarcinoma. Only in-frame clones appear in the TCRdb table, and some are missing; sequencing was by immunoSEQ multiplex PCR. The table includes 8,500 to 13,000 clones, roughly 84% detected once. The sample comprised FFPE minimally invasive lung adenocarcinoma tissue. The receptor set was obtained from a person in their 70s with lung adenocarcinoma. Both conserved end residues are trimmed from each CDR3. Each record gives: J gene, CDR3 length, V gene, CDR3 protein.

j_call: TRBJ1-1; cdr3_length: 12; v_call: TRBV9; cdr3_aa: ASSAGPMNTEAF
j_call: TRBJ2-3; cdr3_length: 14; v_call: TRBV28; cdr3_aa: ASSFLGQRNTDTQY
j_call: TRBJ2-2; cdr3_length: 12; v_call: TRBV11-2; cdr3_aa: ASSLVWGTGELF
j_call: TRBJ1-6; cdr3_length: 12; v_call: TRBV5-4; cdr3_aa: ATHTGGGNSPLH
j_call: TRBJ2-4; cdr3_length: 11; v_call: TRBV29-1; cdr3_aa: SVVPQGGDIQY
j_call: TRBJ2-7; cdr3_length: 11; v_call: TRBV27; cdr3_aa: ASRTSGSIEQY
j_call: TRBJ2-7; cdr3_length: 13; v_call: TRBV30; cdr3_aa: AWTTPGTEVYEQY
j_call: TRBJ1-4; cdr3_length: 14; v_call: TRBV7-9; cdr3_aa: ASSLVSDPSNEKLF
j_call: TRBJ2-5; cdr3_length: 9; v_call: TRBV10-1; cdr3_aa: ASSEGVTQY
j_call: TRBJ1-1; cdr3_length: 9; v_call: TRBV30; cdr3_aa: ACIPGQQAF
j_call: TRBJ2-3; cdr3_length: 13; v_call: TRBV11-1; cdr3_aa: ASSSDTYSTDTQY
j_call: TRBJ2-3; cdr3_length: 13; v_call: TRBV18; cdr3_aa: ASSLRDGSTDTQY
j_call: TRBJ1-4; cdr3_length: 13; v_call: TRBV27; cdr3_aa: ASSLLRGTNEKLF
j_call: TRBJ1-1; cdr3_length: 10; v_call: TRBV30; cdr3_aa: AWSRGDRQAF
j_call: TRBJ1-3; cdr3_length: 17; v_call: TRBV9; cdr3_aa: ASSVVSSAGPVSGNTIY
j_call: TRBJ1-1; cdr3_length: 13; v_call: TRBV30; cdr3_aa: AWSAWTGGASEAF
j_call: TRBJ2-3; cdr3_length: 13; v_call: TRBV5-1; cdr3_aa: ASSLGVQPTDTQY
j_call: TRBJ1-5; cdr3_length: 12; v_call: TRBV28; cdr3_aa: ANSRQGEGQPQH
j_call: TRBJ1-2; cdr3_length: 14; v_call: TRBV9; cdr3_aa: ASSVVASGRSLGYT
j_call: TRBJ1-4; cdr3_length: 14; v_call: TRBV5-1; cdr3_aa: ASSLGTGVRGEKLF
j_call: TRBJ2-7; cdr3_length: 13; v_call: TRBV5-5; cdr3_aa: ASSLAPDSSYEQY
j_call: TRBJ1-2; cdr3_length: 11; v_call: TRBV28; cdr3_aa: ATLTGGNYGYT
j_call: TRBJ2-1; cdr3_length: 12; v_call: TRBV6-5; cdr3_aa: ASSERDRYNEQF
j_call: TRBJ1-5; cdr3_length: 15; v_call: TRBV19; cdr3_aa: ASRKSYGGAGNQPQH
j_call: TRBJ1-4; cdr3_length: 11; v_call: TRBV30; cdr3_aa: AWSEDSNEKLF
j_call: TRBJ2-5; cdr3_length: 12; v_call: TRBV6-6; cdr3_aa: ASFYSGGEETQY
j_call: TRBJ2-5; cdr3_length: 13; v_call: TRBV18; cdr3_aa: ASSPLLSGSPTQY
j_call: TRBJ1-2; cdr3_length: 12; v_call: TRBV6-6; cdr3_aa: ASYDRPSQYGYT
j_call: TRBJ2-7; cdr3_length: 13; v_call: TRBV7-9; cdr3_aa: ASSLSGGGAYEQY
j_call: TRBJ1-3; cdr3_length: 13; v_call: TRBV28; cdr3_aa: ASSRTDKSRNTIY
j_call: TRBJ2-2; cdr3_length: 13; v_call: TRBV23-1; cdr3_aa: ASSQSWGVKGELF
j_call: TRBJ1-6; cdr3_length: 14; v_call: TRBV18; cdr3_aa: ASSLHPDPNNSPLH
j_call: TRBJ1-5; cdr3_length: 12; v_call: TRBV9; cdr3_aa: ASSKTGEGQPQH
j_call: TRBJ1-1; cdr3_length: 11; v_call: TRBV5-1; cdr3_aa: ASSLEPNTEAF
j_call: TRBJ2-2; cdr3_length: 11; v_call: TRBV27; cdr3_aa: ASSRNSFGELF
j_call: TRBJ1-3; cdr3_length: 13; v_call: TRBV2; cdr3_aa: ASSASQNSGNTIY
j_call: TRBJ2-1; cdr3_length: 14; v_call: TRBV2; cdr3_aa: ASIPLPAGFLGEQF
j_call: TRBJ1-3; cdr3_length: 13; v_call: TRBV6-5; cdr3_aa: ASSYSVAVRNTIY
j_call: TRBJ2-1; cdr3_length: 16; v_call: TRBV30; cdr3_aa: AWSEIRQQGMRYNEQF
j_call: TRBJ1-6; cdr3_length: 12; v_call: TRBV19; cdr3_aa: ASRQPSPRSPLH
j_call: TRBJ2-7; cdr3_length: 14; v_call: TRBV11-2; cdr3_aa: ASSLAQSGVLYEQY
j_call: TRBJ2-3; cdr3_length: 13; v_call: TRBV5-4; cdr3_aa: ASSRQGTGEDTQY
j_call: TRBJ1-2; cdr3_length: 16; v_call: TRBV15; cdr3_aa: ATSRDQAADRGWKRYT
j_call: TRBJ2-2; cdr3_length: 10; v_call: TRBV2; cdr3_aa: ASKEGPGELF
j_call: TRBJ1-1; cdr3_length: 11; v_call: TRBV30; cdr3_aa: AWGQGARTEAF
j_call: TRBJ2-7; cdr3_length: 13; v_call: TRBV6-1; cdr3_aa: ASRATGRSSYEQY
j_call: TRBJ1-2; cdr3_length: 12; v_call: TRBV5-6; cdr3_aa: ASSLATGFGGYT
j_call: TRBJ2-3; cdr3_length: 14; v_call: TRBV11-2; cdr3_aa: ASSGPRGAPTDTQY
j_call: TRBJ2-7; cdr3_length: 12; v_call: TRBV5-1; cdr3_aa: ASSDRESSYEQY
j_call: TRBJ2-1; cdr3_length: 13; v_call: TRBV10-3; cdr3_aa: AISETGTGYNEQF
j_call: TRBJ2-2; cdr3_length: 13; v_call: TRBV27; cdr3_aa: ASKPGQVNTGELF
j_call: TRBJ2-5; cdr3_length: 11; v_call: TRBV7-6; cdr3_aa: ASSLMYQETQY
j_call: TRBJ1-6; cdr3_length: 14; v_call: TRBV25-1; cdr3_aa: ASSEYSNRGNSPLH
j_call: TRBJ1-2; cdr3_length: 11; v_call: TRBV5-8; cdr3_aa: ASSRLNNYGYT
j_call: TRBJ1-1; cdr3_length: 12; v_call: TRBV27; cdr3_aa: ASSYRGPNTEAF
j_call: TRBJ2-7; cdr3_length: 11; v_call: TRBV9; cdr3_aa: ASSVRGIHEQY
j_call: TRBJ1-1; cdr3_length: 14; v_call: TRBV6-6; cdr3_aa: ASSRGTQRGGTEAF
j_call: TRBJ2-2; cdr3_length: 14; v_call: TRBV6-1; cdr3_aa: ASSERIGSRTGELF
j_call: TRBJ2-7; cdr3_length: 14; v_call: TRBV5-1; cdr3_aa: ASSLVGTDRGDGQY
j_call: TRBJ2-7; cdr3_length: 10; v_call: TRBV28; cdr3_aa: ASSNGGYEQY